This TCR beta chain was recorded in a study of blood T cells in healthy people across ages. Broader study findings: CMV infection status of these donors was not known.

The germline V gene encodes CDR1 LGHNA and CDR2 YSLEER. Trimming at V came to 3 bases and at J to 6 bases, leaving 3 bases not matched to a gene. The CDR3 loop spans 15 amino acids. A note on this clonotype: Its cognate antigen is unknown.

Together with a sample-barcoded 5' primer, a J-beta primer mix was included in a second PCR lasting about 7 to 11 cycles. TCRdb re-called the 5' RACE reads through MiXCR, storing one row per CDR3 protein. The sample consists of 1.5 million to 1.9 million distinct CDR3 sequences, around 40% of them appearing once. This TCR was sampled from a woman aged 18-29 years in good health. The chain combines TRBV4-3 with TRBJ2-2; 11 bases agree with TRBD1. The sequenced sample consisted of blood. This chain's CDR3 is CASSQRTGGPGELFF. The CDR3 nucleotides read TGCGCCAGCAGCCAGAGGACAGGGGGCCCCGGGGAGCTGTTTTTT.